Shown below are 9 T cell receptor beta chains from a single sample sequenced in a study of T-cell reconstitution after alpha-beta-depleted transplantation in children. TCRbeta library preparation incorporated unique molecular identifiers. TCRdb fed the PCR reads into MiXCR, producing one record per CDR3 protein. Of some 200,000 distinct CDR3 sequences in the sample, about 14% were seen once. This sample comprised PBMCs from the stem cell graft donor, obtained from the stem cell graft. Receptors were obtained from a human donor who donated a stem cell graft to a child with acute lymphoblastic leukemia.

This clonotype occurred many times. V gene TRBV5-1 combines with J gene TRBJ2-4; D might be TRBD2 (7 bases). The germline V gene encodes CDR1 SGHRS and CDR2 YFSETQ. With 0 bases removed from V and 5 bases from J, the gap between germline ends came to 12 bases. This CDR3 contains 15 residues. The CDR3 sequence is CASSLAGGPENIQYF. The DNA for the CDR3 is TGCGCCAGCAGCTTGGCCGGGGGGCCCGAAAACATTCAGTACTTC. The full variable domain, rest sourced from reference TRBV5-1 and TRBJ2-4, is KAGVTQTPRYLIKTRGQQVTLSCSPISGHRSVSWYQQTPGQGLQFLFEYFSETQRNKGNFPGRFSGRQFSNSRSEMNVSTLELGDSALYLCASSLAGGPENIQYFGAGTRLSVL.

This clonotype turned up a few times. The chain is built from TRBV5-1 and TRBJ2-7, with a possible D match to TRBD1 (5 bases). V lost 4 bases and J 3 bases, leaving 14 bases between the germline ends. This CDR3 comprises 14 residues. Germline V CDR1 and CDR2: SGHRS, YFSETQ. The CDR3 reads CASSPATVSYEQYF. For the CDR3, the DNA is TGCGCCAGCAGCCCCGCGACAGTTAGCTACGAGCAGTACTTC.

This clonotype was detected ten times or more. The chain has TRBV7-2 and TRBJ2-7; unclear D gene. In germline, CDR1 is SGHTA, CDR2 FQGNSA. The length of the CDR3 is 14 residues. Deletions cut 5 bases from V and 1 base from J, with 12 bases between. The CDR3 loop reads CASSTYLASYEQYF. Written as DNA, the CDR3 is TGTGCCAGCAGCACTTATTTGGCTTCCTACGAGCAGTACTTC.

This clonotype has a count of ten or more. The chain uses TRBV9 and TRBJ2-3, with 8 bases aligning to TRBD2. Looked up from germline, CDR1 is SGDLS and CDR2 is YYNGEE. Trimming cost V 4 bases and J 3 bases; bases outside gene matches: 4. This CDR3 region has 14 residues. CDR3 amino acids: CASSISGRTDTQYF. In DNA, the CDR3 is TGTGCCAGCAGCATCAGCGGGAGAACAGATACGCAGTATTTT.

Many counts were recorded for this clonotype. The V call is TRBV12-3 or TRBV12-4, the J call TRBJ1-3, with D possibly TRBD1 on 5 matching bases. The V and J ends lost 8 bases and 2 bases respectively, with 10 bases between them. The CDR3 length is 13 residues. The DNA for the CDR3 is TGTGCCAGCCAGGGACGCACTGGAAACACCATATATTTT. This encodes CASQGRTGNTIYF.

At least ten counts were recorded for this clonotype. The rearrangement uses TRBV6-1 and TRBJ2-7, with D perhaps assigned TRBD1 or TRBD2 (5 bases each). Per the germline V gene, CDR1 is MNHNS and CDR2 is SASEGT. Trimming removed 2 bases at V and 0 bases at J, with 11 bases between. The CDR3 has 15 amino acids. The DNA of the CDR3 is TGTGCCAGCAGTGAATCATGGGGGATCTCCTACGAGCAGTACTTC. Translating gives CASSESWGISYEQYF.

On this clonotype: A much larger clone differs by one base, so this may be a read error. The chain employs TRBV29-1 and TRBJ1-2; 8 bases are shared with TRBD1. The CDR3 covers 15 residues. Germline assignment: CDR1 SQVTM and CDR2 ANQGSEA. The CDR3, as DNA: TGCAGGGTTGAAGACCCGGACAGGGTCGACTATGGCTACACCTTC. It translates to CRVEDPDRVDYGYTF.

There are many counts of this clonotype. The V and J genes are TRBV10-3 and TRBJ1-2; D is unresolved. Germline CDR1 and CDR2: ENHRY and SYGVKD. The ends were cut back, 6 bases at V and 2 bases at J, with 16 bases in the middle. This CDR3 has 15 amino acids. The CDR3 DNA reads as TGTGCCATCAGCGCGGCCGGACGGGAAAACTATGGCTACACCTTC. Its protein is CAISAAGRENYGYTF.

This clonotype was observed many times. CDR3 DNA: TGTGCCAGCAGTTACTCGTCACTAGCGGAGGTCTCTGGGGCCAACGTCCTGACTTTC. The encoded protein is CASSYSSLAEVSGANVLTF. The rearrangement joins TRBV6-5 to TRBJ2-6; 8 bases are shared with TRBD2. V lost 0 bases, J lost 0 bases, and 7 bases stayed unmatched. Germline V gene sequence: CDR1 MNHEY, CDR2 SVGAGI. This CDR3 is built from 19 residues.